This T cell receptor (beta chain) is from a study of blood T cell repertoires in COVID-19. About the research overall: The origin of the acute and convalescent COVID-19 samples was the United States, Italy and Spain. Sample material is recorded as cDNA or gDNA derived from T cells, B-cell-depleted T cells, or PBMCs.

Germline CDR1 GTSNPN, CDR2 SVGIG (reference sequence). After removal of 4 bases from V and 9 bases from J, the junction contained 10 bases not matched to a gene. The length of the CDR3 is 15 residues. TCRdb's table, derived via immunoSEQ multiplex PCR, lists solely in-frame clones and lacks some. In the table there are approximately 300,000 clones, roughly 84% of which are singletons. This clone was found once. The chain has TRBV30 and TRBJ1-6; 9 nucleotides align to TRBD1. The sequence was obtained from a man in his forties or fifties with active or convalescent COVID-19. Sequencing input: peripheral blood. The CDR3 region has the DNA TGTGCCTGGACTGACAGGGGGGTCCTAGGTTCACCCCTCCACTTT. This translates into CAWTDRGVLGSPLHF. Based on the CDR3 plus reference TRBV30 and TRBJ1-6, the full variable domain is SQTIHQWPATLVQPVGSPLSLECTVEGTSNPNLYWYRQAAGRGLQLLFYSVGIGQISSEVPQNLSASRPQDRQFILSSKKLLLSDSGFYLCAWTDRGVLGSPLHFGNGTRLTVT.